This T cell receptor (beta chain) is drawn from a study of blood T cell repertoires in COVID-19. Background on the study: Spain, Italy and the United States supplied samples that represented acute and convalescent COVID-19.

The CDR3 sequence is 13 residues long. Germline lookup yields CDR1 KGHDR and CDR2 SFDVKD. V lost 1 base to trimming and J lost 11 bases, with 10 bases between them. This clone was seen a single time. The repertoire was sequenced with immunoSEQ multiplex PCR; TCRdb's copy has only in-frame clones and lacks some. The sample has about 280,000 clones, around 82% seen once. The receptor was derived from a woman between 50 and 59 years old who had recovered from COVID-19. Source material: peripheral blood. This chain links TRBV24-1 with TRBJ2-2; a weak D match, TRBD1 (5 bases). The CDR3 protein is CATSDFPREELFF. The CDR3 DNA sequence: TGTGCCACCAGTGATTTCCCCAGGGAAGAGCTGTTTTTT.